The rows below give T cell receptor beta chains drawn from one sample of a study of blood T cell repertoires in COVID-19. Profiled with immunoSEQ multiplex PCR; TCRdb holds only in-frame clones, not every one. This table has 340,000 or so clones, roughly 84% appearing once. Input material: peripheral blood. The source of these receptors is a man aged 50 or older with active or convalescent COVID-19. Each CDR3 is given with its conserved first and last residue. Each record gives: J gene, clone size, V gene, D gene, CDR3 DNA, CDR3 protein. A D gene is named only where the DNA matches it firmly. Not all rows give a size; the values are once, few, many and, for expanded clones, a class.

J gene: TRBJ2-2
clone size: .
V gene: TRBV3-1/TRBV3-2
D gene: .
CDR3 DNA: TGTGCCAGCAGCCTTACAGGGACCACCGGGGAGCTGTTTTTT
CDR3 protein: CASSLTGTTGELFF

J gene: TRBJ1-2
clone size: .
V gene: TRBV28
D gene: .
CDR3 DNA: TGTGCCAGCAGTTTAGGGCAGGGCCGCTATGGCTACACCTTC
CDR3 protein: CASSLGQGRYGYTF

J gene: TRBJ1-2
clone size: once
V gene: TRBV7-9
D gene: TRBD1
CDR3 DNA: TGTGCCAGCAGCTTCTATCAGGGGGTAGACTATGGCTACACCTTC
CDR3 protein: CASSFYQGVDYGYTF

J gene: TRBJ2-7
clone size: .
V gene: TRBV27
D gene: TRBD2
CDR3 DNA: TGTGCCAGCAGCTCCCTTAGCGGGAGGGCCGGGGAGCAGTACTTC
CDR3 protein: CASSSLSGRAGEQYF

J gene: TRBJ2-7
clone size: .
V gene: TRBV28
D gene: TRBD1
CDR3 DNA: TGTGCCAGCAGTTTAACGTCCAGGGGGACCTACGAGCAGTACTTC
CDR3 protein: CASSLTSRGTYEQYF

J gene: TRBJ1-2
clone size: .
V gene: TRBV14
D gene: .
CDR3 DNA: TGTGTCAAGGACTCGCGGTTCCCCTGTCGAGGCTACACCTTC
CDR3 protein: CVKDSRFPCRGYTF

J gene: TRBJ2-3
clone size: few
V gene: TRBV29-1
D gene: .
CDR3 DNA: TGCAGCGTTAATACGGGGGGCACAGATACGCAGTATTTT
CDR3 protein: CSVNTGGTDTQYF

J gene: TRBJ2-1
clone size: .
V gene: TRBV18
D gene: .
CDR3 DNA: TGTGCCAGCTCCTCTGGAACCGGAGACTGGCAGTTCTTC
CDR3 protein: CASSSGTGDWQFF

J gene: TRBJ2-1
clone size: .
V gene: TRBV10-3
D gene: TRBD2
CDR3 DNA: TGTGCCATCAGTCGGGCACAAGCGGGGATTTCCTACAATGAGCAGTTCTTC
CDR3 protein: CAISRAQAGISYNEQFF

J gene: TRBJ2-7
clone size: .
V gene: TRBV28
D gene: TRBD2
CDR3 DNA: TGTGCCAGCGTCCGGGGCGGGAGTCTCGAGCAGTACTTC
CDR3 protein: CASVRGGSLEQYF

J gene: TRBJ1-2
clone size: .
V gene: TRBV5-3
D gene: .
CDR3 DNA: TGTGCCAGAAGCCCCTGGACTGCGCCAGCCCCCTTGGGTCCTATTTCCCACACCTTC
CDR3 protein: CARSPWTAPAPLGPISHTF

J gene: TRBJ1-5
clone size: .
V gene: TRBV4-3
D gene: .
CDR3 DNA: TGCGCCAGCAGCCAAGAAGAGGGAAGGGGAGGATATCAGCCCCAGCATTTT
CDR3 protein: CASSQEEGRGGYQPQHF

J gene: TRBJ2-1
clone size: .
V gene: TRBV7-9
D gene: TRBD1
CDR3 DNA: TGTGCCAGCAGCTCCTCACAGGGGTTATACAATGAGCAGTTCTTC
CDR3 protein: CASSSSQGLYNEQFF

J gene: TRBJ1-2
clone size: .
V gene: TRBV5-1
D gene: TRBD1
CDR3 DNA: TGCGCCAGCAGCTTGGGTCCGGACAGGGGCGGCGGCTACACCTTC
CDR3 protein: CASSLGPDRGGGYTF

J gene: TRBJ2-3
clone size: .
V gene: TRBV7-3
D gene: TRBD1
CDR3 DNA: TGTGCCAGCAGCCTTGGACAGGGGGGAGATACGCAGTATTTT
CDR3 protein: CASSLGQGGDTQYF

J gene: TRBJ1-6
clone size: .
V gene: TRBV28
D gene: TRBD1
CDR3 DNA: TGTGCCAGCATTTTCTCCGGGGGGGGACAGGGAAATTCACCCCTCCACTTT
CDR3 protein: CASIFSGGGQGNSPLHF

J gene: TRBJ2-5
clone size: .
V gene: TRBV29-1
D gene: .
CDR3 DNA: TGCAGCGTTGATGGCTGGGGCGAGACCCAGTACTTC
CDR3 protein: CSVDGWGETQYF

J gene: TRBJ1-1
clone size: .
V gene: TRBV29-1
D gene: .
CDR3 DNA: TGCAGCGCGGGACGGGGGAACACTGAAGCTTTCTTT
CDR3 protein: CSAGRGNTEAFF

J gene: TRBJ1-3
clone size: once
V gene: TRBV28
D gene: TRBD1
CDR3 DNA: TGTGCCAGCGGAGATACAGGGGGTAGTGGAAACACCATATATTTT
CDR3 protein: CASGDTGGSGNTIYF

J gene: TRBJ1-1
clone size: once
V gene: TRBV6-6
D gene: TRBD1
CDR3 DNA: TGTGCCAGCACCACAGGGGGCGGGTACACTGAAGCTTTCTTT
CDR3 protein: CASTTGGGYTEAFF

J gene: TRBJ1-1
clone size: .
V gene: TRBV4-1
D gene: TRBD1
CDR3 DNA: TGCGCCAGCAGCTTCACAGGGGAGGATACTGAAGCTTTCTTT
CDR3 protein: CASSFTGEDTEAFF

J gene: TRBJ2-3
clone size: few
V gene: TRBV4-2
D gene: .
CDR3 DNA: TGTGCCAGCAGCCAAGATCGGGGCAGGGGGGACCACACAGATACGCAGTATTTT
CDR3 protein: CASSQDRGRGDHTDTQYF

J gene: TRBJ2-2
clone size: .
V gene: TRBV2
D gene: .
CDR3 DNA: TGTGCCAGCAGTGAAAGGTGGGGCAAGGACACCGGGGAGCTGTTTTTT
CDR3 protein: CASSERWGKDTGELFF

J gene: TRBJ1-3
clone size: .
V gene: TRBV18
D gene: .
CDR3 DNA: TGTGCCAGCTCACCGCAGACAGGATACGTCTCTGGAAACACCATATATTTT
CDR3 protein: CASSPQTGYVSGNTIYF

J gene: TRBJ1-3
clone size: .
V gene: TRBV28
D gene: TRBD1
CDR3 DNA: TGTGCCAGCAGCCTCGCAGGGGACAGGGTTGGAAACACCATATATTTT
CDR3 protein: CASSLAGDRVGNTIYF

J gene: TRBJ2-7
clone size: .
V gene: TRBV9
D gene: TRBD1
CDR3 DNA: TGTGCCAGCAGCGGTAACCCACTTTACAGGGGGCTGATCCAGGACGAGCAGTACTTC
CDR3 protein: CASSGNPLYRGLIQDEQYF

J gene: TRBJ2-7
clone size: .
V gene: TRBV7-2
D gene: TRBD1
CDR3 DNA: TGTGCCAGCAGCTCCCCGGGACAGGGACGCTACGAGCAGTACTTC
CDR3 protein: CASSSPGQGRYEQYF

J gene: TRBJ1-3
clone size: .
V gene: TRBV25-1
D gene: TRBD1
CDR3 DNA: TGTGCCAGCAGTGTCCGAGGACAGGGCTCTGGAAACACCATATATTTT
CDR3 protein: CASSVRGQGSGNTIYF

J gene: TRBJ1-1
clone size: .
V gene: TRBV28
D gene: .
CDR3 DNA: TGTGCCAGCAGTTTGGCAGGGAACACTGAAGCTTTCTTT
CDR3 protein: CASSLAGNTEAFF

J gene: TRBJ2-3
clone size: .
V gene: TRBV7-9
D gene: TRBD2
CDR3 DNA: TGTGCCAGCAGCCAACTAGCGGGAGCGGGGGCAGATACGCAGTATTTT
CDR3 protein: CASSQLAGAGADTQYF

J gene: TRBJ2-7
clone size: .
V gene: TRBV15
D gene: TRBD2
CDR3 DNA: TGTGCCACCAGCAGAGTTGGACTAGCGGATGGAACGTACGAGCAGTACTTC
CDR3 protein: CATSRVGLADGTYEQYF

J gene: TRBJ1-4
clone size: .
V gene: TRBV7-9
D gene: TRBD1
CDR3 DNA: TGTGCCAGCAGCTGGAACAGGGGGTTAGCAACTAATGAAAAACTGTTTTTT
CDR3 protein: CASSWNRGLATNEKLFF